The 8 T cell receptor beta chains below all came from one sample that was sequenced in a study of regulatory T cells in long-lasting Graves disease. As for time point: newly diagnosed GD, antithyroid drugs for less than 3 months. Generation of the TCR library employed RNA extracted from PBMCs. Through Arm-PCR of CDR3 regions and iRepertoire HTBI primers, TCR beta libraries were built. TCRdb redid the calling of the multiplex PCR reads with MiXCR, one entry per CDR3 protein. The sample yields some 500,000 distinct CDR3 sequences, roughly 13% seen once. These records were also assigned to another study, of T cells in Graves' hyperthyroidism and ophthalmopathy.

Sequencing was performed on peripheral blood mononuclear cells (PBMCs), taken at new diagnosis, from a patient treated with antithyroid drugs. The receptors come from a man between 25 and 39 years old with Graves disease.

This clonotype was seen at least ten times. The J gene is TRBJ1-1, the V gene TRBV20-1; 8 bases are shared with TRBD1. Germline CDR1 reads DFQATT; CDR2 reads SNEGSKA (reference sequence). The V and J ends lost 5 bases and 5 bases, in that order; junction bases with no gene match: 10. The length of the CDR3 is 14 residues. The CDR3 region has the DNA TGCAGTGCTGGTCAAGGACAGGGAGAGACTGAAGCTTTCTTT. It translates to CSAGQGQGETEAFF.

In its sample, this clonotype was seen a few times. The J gene is TRBJ2-1, the V gene TRBV29-1; 10 bases are shared with TRBD1. Losses at the gene ends were 6 bases for V and 9 bases for J; bases not matched to a gene: 11. The CDR3 sequence is 14 residues long. Per germline, CDR1 SQVTM and CDR2 ANQGSEA. The CDR3 sequence: CSVVPGTGVGEQFF. The CDR3 bases are TGCAGCGTAGTACCCGGGACAGGGGTAGGTGAGCAGTTCTTC.

This clonotype was seen at least ten times. This chain links TRBV10-3 with TRBJ2-1, with 9 bases identical to TRBD1. The ends lost 10 bases at V and 9 bases at J; junction bases unmatched: 25. The CDR3 consists of 18 residues. Germline CDR1 is ENHRY and CDR2 is SYGVKD. DNA for the CDR3: TGTGCCACCTCGGACAGGGGAGGCGGGGTCCCGAGTGGCGGTGAGCAGTTCTTC. Its translation is CATSDRGGGVPSGGEQFF.

This clonotype came up a few times. The chain combines TRBV19 with TRBJ1-5; tentative D call: TRBD1 (6 bases). The germline V gene has CDR1 LNHDA and CDR2 SQIVND (reference sequence). The CDR3 is 15 amino acids. Trimming removed 3 bases at V and 2 bases at J, with 11 bases between. The CDR3 DNA reads as TGTGCCAGTAGTATCCAACAGGGCGGCAATCAGCCCCAGCATTTT. This encodes CASSIQQGGNQPQHF.

This clonotype was found many times. The chain combines TRBV6-1 with TRBJ2-2; 8 bases agree with TRBD1. CDR1 is MNHNS and CDR2 is SASEGT in the germline V gene. Trimming at V came to 11 bases and at J to 1 base, leaving 15 bases not matched to a gene. The CDR3 contains 17 residues. The CDR3 nucleotides are TGTGCCTGCCCCGGGACAGGATTATCCCGGAACACCGGGGAGCTGTTTTTT. Protein sequence: CACPGTGLSRNTGELFF.

V usage is TRBV12-3 or TRBV12-4 and J usage is TRBJ2-3; 14 nucleotides line up with TRBD2. V was clipped by 5 bases and J by 5 bases; unmatched bases: 9. The CDR3 contains 17 residues. CDR3 DNA: TGTGCCAGCAGTGCTACCGGGACTAGCGGGAGAGTAGATACGCAGTATTTT. This translates into CASSATGTSGRVDTQYF.

This clonotype has at least ten counts. V and J are TRBV7-8 and TRBJ2-1, with D perhaps being TRBD1 or TRBD2 (5 bases each). In germline, CDR1 is SGHVS, CDR2 FQNEAQ. The CDR3 covers 17 residues. V gave up 2 bases and J gave up 1 base, with 15 bases separating them. CDR3 sequence reads: CASSLRGRLGSYNEQFF. In DNA, the CDR3 is TGTGCCAGCAGCTTACGGGGCCGATTGGGGTCCTACAATGAGCAGTTCTTC.

This clonotype was observed at least ten times. The chain recombines TRBV6-1 with TRBJ1-5; no firm D call. The CDR3 has 14 residues. The germline V gene encodes CDR1 MNHNS and CDR2 SASEGT. With 6 bases removed from V and 6 bases from J, the gap between germline ends came to 15 bases. The CDR3 bases are TGTGCCAGCAGGGAGGGCAGGAAGAGTCAGCCCCAGCATTTT. It codes for CASREGRKSQPQHF.